The clone carrying this T cell receptor (beta chain) was seen just once. Its antigen is currently unknown. Genomic DNA of each subset was evenly split across several immunoSEQ plates. DNA from unsorted PBMC was sequenced on ten immunoSEQ deep assay plates. TCRdb's copy holds only in-frame clones and misses some; the assay was immunoSEQ multiplex PCR. The sample holds about 520,000 clones, 70% to 85% seen once. The record originates from a study of shared clonotypes between healthy human individuals. Whole-study findings and limits: Limitation of the genetic and exposure-history diversity represented came from the few donors.

The CDR3 extends over 16 amino acids. With 5 bases clipped from V and 4 bases from J, the junction kept 9 bases outside the gene matches. The germline V gene encodes CDR1 SGHTA and CDR2 FQGNSA. Each of the donors was a healthy adult who was HIV-negative and had not had a recent acute infection or vaccination. The sequenced material came from PBMCs. The receptor was isolated from a woman aged 40 to 55 in good health. Some clones in this sample may be carry-over from other donors' samples. This chain connects TRBV7-2 to TRBJ2-2; 8 positions agree with TRBD1. The CDR3, as DNA: TGTGCCAGCAGCCGATCAGGGGGCTGGGTCACCGGGGAGCTGTTTTTT. It encodes CASSRSGGWVTGELFF.